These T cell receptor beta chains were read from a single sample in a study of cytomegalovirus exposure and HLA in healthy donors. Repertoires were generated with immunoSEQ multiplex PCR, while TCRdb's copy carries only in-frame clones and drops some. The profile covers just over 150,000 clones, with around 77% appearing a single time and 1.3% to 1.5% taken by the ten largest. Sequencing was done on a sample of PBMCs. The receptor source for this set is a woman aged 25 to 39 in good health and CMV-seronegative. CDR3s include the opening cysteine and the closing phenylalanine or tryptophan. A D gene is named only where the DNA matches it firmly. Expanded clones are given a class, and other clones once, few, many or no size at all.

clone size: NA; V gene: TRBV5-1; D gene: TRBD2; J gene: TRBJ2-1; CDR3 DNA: TGCGCCAGCAGCATAGGGAGGGTCGACAATGAGCAGTTCTTC; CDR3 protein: CASSIGRVDNEQFF
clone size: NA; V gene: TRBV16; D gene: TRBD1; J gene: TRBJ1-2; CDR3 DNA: TGTGCCAGCAGTGCCGACAGGGGGATTGGCTACACCTTC; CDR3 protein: CASSADRGIGYTF
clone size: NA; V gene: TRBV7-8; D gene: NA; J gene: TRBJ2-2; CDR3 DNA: TGTGCCAGCAGCTTATCGGCGCGGGGGCTGAACACCGGGGAGCTGTTTTTT; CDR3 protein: CASSLSARGLNTGELFF
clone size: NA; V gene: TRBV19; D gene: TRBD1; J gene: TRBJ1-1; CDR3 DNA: TGTGCCAGTAGTACCAACCGGGACAGGGGGGGGTTCACTGAAGCTTTCTTT; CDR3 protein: CASSTNRDRGGFTEAFF
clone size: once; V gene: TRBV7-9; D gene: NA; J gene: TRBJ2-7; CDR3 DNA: TGTGCCAGCAGCGGACAGCGAAACTACGAGCAGTACTTC; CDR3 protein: CASSGQRNYEQYF
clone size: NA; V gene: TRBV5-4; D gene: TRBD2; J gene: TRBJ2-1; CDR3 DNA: TGTGCCAGCAGCTTAGATAGCGGGGACGGTCGTGAGCAGTTCTTC; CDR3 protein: CASSLDSGDGREQFF
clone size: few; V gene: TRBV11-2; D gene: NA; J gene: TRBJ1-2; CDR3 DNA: TGTGCCAGCAGCTTAGGCTCCGGGTACTCTGGCTACACCTTC; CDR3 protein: CASSLGSGYSGYTF
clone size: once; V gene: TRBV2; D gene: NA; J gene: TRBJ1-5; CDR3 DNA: TGTGCCAGCAGTACAGGGTTGGGGCCCCAGCATTTT; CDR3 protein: CASSTGLGPQHF
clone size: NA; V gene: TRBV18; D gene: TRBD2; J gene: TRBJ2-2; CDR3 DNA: TGTGCCAGCTCACCGGGACTAGCGGGGAGGAACACCGGGGAGCTGTTTTTT; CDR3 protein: CASSPGLAGRNTGELFF
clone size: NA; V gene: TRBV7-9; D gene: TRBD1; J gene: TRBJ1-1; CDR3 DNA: TGTGCCAGCACTTGGACAGGCGTGAACACTGAAGCTTTCTTT; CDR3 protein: CASTWTGVNTEAFF
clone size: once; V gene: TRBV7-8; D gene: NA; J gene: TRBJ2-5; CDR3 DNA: TGTGCCAGCAGCACGGACAGACAAGAGACCCAGTACTTC; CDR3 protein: CASSTDRQETQYF
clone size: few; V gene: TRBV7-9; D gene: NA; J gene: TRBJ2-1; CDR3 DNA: TGTTCCAGCAGCCCCCCCCTTTTTCGGAGCTCCTACAATGAGCAGTTCTTC; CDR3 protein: CSSSPPLFRSSYNEQFF
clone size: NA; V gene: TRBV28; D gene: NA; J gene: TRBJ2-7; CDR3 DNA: TGTGCCAGCAGACCTACCTGGGCCTTCCTCGCCTACGAGCAGTACTTC; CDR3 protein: CASRPTWAFLAYEQYF
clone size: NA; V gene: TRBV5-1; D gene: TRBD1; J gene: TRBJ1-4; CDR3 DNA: TGCGCCAGCAGCTTTTCAGGGGGCTATGAAAAACTGTTTTTT; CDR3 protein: CASSFSGGYEKLFF
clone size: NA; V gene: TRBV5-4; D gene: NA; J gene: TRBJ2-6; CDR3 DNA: TGTGCCAGCAGCTCACAGGGTTCTGGGGCCAACGTCCTGACTTTC; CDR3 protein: CASSSQGSGANVLTF
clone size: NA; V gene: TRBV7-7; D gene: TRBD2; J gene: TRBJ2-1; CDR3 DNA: TGTGCCAGCAGCTTATTGGCTAGCGGGGGGGCCTACAATGAGCAGTTCTTC; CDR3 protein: CASSLLASGGAYNEQFF
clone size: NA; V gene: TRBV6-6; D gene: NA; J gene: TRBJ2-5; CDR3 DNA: TGTGCCAGCAGTTACCTTCTTTGGGAGGCCCAGTACTTC; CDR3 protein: CASSYLLWEAQYF
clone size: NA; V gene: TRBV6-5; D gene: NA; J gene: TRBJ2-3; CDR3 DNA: TGTGCCAGCAGTTACTCGGGGCTTTCCCCCACAGATACGCAGTATTTT; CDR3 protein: CASSYSGLSPTDTQYF
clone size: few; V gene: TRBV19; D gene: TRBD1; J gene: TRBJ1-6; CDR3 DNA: TGTGCCAGTTACGACAGGGGGTCTAATTCACCCCTCCACTTT; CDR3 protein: CASYDRGSNSPLHF
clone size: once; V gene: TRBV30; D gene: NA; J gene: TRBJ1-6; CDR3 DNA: TGTGCCTGGACCTTCCAGGGGCTCAATTCACCCCTCCACTTT; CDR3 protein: CAWTFQGLNSPLHF
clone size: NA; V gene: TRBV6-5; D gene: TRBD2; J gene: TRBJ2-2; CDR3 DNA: TGTGCCAGCAGTTACAAGAGGAGGACTAGCGTGGAGCTGTTTTTT; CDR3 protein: CASSYKRRTSVELFF
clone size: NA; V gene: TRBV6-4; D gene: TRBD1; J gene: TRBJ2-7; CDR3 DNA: TGTGCCAGCAGGGAGGGACAGGGGGGAGGCGAGCAGTACTTC; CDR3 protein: CASREGQGGGEQYF
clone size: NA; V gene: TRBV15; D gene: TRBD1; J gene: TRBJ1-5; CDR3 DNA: TGTGCCACCAGCAGGGGGACAGGAGGGCGAAAAAGCAATCAGCCCCAGCATTTT; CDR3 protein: CATSRGTGGRKSNQPQHF
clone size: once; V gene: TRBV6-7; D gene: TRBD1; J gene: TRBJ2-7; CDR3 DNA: TGTGCCAGCAGTTACACGCGACAGGGGTTCCACGAGCAGTACTTC; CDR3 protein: CASSYTRQGFHEQYF
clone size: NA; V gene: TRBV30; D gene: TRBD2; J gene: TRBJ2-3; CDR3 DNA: TGTGCCTGGAGTGGTGCTAGCGGGGGGTTCACAGATACGCAGTATTTT; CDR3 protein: CAWSGASGGFTDTQYF
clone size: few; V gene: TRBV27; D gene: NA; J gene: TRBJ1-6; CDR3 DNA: TGTGCCAGCAGCCTAAAACCACGGGCGGGTCGATCACCCCTCCACTTT; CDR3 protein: CASSLKPRAGRSPLHF
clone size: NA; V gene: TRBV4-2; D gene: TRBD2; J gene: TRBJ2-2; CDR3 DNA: TGTGCCAGCAGCCAAGATAAAAGCGGGGGGGCGGGGGAGCTGTTTTTT; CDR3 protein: CASSQDKSGGAGELFF